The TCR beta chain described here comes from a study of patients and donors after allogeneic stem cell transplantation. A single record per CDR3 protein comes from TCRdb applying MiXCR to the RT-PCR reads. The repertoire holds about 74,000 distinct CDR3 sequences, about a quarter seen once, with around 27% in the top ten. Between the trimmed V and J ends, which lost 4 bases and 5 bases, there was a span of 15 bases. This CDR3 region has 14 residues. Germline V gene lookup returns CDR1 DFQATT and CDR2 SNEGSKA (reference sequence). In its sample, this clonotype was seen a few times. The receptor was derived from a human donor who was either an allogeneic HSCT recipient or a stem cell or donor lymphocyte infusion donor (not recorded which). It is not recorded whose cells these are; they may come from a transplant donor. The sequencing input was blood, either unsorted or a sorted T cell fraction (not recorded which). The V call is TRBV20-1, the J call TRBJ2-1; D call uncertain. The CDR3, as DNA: TGCAGTGCTACGCGTGACTCTTTTCACAATGAGCAGTTCTTC. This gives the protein CSATRDSFHNEQFF.